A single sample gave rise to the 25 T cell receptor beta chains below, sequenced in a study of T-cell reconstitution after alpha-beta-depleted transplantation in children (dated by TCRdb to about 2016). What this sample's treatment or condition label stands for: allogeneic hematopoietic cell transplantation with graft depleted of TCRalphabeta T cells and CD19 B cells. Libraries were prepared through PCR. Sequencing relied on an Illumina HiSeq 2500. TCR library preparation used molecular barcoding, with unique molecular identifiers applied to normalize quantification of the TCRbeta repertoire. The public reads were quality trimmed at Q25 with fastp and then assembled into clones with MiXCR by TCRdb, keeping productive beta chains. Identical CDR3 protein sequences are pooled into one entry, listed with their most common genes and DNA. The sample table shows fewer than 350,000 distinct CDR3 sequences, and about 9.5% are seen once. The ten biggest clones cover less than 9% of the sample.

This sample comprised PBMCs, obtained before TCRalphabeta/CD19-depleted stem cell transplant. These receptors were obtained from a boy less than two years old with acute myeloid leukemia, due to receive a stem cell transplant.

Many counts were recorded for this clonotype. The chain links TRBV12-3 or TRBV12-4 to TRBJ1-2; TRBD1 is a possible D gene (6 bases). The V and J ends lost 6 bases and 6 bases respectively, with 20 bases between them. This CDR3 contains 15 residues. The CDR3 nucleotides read TGTGCCAGCAGGGGTCCGGGACATAGCCCCCATGGCTACACCTTC. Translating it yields CASRGPGHSPHGYTF.

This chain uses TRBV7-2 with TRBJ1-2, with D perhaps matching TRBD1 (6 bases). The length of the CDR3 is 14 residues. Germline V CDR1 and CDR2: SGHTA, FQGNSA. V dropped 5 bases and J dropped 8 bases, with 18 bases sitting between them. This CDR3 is CASSPGWGAGGYTF. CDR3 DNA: TGTGCCAGCAGCCCCGGGTGGGGGGCTGGGGGCTACACCTTC.

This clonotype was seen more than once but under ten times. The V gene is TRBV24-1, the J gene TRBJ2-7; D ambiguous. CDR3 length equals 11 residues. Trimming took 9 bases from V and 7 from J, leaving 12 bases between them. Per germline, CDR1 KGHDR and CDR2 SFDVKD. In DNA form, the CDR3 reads TGTGCCACCGGAAGTGGGTCGGAGCAGTACTTC. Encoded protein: CATGSGSEQYF.

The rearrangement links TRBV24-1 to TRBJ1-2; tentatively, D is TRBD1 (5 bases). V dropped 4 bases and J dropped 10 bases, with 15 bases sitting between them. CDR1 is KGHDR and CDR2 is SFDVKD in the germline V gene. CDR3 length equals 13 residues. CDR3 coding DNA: TGTGCCACCAGTGAAGTCGGGAGGGGCGACTACACCTTC. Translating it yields CATSEVGRGDYTF.

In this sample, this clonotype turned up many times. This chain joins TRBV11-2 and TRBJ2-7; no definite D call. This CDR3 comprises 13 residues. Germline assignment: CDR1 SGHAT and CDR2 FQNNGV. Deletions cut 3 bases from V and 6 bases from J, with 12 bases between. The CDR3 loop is CASSLGGYLEQYF. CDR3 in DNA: TGTGCCAGCAGCTTGGGTGGCTACCTCGAGCAGTACTTC.

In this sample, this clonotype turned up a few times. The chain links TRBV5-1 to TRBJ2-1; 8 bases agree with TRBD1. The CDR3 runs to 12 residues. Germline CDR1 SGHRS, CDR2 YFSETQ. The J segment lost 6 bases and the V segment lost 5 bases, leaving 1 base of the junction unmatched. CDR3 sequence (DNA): TGCGCCAGCAGAACAGGGGGCAATGAGCAGTTCTTC. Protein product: CASRTGGNEQFF.

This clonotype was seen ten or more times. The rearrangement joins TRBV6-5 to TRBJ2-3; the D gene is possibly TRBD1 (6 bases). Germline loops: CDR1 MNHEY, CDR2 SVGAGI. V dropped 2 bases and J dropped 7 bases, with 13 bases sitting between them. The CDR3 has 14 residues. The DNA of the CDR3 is TGTGCCAGCAGTTACGAACAGGGAAGGAATACGCAGTATTTT. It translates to CASSYEQGRNTQYF.

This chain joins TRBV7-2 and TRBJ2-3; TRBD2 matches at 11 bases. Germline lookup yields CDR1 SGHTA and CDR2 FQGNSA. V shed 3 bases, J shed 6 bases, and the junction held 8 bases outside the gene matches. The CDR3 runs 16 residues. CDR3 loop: CASSFRLAGGWDTQYF. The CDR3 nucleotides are TGTGCCAGCAGCTTTCGGCTAGCGGGGGGATGGGATACGCAGTATTTT.

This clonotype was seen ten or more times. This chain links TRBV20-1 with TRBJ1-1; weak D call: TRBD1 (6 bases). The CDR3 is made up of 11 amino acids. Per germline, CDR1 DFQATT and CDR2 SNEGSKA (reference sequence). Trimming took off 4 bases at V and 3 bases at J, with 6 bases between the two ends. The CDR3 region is CSATGDTEAFF. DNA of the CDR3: TGCAGTGCTACAGGGGACACTGAAGCTTTCTTT.

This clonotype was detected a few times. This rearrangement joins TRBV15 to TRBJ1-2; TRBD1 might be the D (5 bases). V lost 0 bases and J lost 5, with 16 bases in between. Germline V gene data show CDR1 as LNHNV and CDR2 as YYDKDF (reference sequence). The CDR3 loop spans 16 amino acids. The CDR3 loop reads CATSRDQGSPSYGYTF. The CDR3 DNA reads TGTGCCACCAGCAGAGATCAGGGCAGTCCCTCATATGGCTACACCTTC.

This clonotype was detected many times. CDR3 region: CASSRVSRGNSPLHF. The CDR3 bases are TGTGCCAGCAGCCGAGTAAGCAGGGGGAATTCACCCCTCCACTTT. The J gene is TRBJ1-6, the V gene TRBV5-6; TRBD1 matches at 7 bases. V was pared by 4 bases and J by 7 bases, with 8 bases of the junction left unmatched. The CDR3 loop spans 15 amino acids. Germline assignment: CDR1 SGHDT and CDR2 YYEEEE.

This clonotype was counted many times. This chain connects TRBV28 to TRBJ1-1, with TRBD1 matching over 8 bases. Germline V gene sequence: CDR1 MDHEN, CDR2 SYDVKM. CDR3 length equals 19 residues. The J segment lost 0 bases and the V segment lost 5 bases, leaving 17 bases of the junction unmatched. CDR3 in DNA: TGTGCCAGCAGTCCCCTTACCCTGGGACAGGAGGCCATGAACACTGAAGCTTTCTTT. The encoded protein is CASSPLTLGQEAMNTEAFF.

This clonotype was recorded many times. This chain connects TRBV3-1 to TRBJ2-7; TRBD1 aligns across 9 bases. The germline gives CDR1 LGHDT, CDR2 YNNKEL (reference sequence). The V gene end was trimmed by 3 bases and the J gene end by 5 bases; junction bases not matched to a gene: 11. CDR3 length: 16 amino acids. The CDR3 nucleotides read TGTGCCAGCAGCCAGGGAACAGGGGGCCAATTCCACGAGCAGTACTTC. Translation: CASSQGTGGQFHEQYF.

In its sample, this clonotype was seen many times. CDR3 in amino acids: CASSPPGGPFTDTQYF. For the CDR3, the DNA is TGTGCCAGCAGTCCCCCAGGGGGCCCTTTCACAGATACGCAGTATTTT. J is TRBJ2-3 and V is TRBV28, with TRBD1 matching over 8 bases. Germline CDR1 is MDHEN and CDR2 is SYDVKM. The CDR3 is 16 residues long. J lost 2 bases, V lost 5 bases, and 9 bases had no gene match. The full variable domain, its missing parts supplied by reference TRBV28 and TRBJ2-3, is DVKVTQSSRYLVKRTGEKVFLECVQDMDHENMFWYRQDPGLGLRLIYFSYDVKMKEKGDIPEGYSVSREKKERFSLILESASTNQTSMYLCASSPPGGPFTDTQYFGPGTRLTVL.

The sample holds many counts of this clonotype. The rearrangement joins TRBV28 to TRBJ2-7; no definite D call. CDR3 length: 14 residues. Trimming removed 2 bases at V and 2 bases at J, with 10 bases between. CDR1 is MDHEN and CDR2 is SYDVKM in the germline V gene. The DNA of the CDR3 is TGTGCCAGCAGTTTAGTGGCGGTAGCCTACGAGCAGTACTTC. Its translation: CASSLVAVAYEQYF.

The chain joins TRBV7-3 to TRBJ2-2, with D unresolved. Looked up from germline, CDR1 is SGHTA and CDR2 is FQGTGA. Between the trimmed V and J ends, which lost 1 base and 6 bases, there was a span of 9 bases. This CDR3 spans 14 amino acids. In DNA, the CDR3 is TGTGCCAGCAGCTTAATCCTCGGGTCCGGGGAGCTGTTTTTT. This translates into CASSLILGSGELFF.

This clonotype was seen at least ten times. The CDR3 sequence is CASSPTGYSNQPQHF. The CDR3 DNA sequence: TGCGCCAGCAGCCCGACAGGGTATAGCAATCAGCCCCAGCATTTT. The V and J genes are TRBV5-1 and TRBJ1-5; 7 bases are shared with TRBD1. Germline V gene data show CDR1 as SGHRS and CDR2 as YFSETQ. The CDR3 consists of 15 residues. The J segment lost 0 bases and the V segment lost 4 bases, leaving 4 bases of the junction unmatched.

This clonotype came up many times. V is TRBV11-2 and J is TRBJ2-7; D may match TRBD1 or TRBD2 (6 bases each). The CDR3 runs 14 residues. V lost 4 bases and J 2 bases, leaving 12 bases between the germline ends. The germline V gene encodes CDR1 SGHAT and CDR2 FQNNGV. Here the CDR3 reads CASSSPGGPYEQYF. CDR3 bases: TGTGCCAGCAGCTCCCCCGGGGGCCCCTACGAGCAGTACTTC.

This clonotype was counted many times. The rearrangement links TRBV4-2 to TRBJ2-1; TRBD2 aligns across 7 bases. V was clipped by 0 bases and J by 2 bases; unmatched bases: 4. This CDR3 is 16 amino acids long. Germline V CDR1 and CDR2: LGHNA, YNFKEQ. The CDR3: CASSQDPGLTYNEQFF. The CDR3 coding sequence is TGTGCCAGCAGCCAAGATCCGGGACTAACCTACAATGAGCAGTTCTTC.

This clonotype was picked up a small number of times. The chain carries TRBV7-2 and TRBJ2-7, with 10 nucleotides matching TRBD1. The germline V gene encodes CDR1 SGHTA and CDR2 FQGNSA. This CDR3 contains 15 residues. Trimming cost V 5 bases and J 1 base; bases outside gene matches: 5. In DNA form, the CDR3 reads TGTGCCAGCAGCCCCGGGACAGGGGCGTCCTACGAGCAGTACTTC. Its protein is CASSPGTGASYEQYF.

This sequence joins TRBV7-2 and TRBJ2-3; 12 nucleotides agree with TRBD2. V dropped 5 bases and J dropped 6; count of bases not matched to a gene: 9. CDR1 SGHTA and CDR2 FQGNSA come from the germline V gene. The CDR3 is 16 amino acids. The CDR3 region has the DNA TGTGCCAGCAGCCCTGCTAGCGGGAGGGCCAGGGATACGCAGTATTTT. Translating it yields CASSPASGRARDTQYF.

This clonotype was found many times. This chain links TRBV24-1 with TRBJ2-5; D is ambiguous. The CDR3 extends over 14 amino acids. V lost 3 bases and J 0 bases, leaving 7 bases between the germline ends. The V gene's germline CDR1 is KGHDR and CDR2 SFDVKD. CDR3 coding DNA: TGTGCCACCAGTGATAATAACTACCAAGAGACCCAGTACTTC. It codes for CATSDNNYQETQYF.

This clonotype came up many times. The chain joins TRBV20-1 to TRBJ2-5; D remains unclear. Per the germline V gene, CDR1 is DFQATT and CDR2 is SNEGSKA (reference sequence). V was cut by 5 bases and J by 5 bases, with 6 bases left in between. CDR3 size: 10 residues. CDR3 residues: CSAFRETQYF. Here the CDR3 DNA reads TGCAGTGCTTTTCGGGAGACCCAGTACTTC.

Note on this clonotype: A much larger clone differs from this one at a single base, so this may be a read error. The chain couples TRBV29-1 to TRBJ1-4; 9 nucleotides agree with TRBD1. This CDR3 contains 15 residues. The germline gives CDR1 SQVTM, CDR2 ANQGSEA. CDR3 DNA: TGCAGCGTCGGGGACAGGGTACTACCTAATGAAAAACTGTATTTT. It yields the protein CSVGDRVLPNEKLYF.

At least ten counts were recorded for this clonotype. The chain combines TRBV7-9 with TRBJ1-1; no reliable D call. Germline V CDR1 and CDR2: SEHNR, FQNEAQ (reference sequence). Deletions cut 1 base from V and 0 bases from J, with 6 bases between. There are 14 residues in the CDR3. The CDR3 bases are TGTGCCAGCAGCTTAGTGGGCGTGAACACTGAAGCTTTCTTT. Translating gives CASSLVGVNTEAFF.